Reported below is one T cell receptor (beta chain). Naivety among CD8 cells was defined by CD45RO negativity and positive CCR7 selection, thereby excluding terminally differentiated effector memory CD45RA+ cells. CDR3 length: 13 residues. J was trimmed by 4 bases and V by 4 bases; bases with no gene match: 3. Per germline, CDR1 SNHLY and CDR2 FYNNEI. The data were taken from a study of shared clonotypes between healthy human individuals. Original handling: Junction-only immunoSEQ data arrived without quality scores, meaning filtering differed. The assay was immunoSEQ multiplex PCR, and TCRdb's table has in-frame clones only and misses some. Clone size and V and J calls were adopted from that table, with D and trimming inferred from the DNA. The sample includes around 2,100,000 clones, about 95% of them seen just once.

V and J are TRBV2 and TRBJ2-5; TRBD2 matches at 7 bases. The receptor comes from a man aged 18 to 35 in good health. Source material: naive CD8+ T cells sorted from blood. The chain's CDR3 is CASSGGSAETQYF. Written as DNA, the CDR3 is TGTGCCAGCAGTGGCGGGAGTGCAGAGACCCAGTACTTC.